The text below deals with one T cell receptor (beta chain). Its antigen is currently unknown. A much bigger clone sits one base away, suggesting this may be a read error. The data derive from a study of blood T cells in healthy people across ages. Turning to the study itself: Per every two T cells, about one barcoded beta molecule was captured by template switching.

The CDR3 consists of 14 residues. Germline-derived CDR1 and CDR2 are DFQATT and SNEGSKA (reference sequence). Study results and limitations: Donor CMV status, an unknown factor, possibly confounded changes in expanded clonotypes.

Collection of 7.5 to 10 milliliters of peripheral blood was performed for each donor. Every sample had a minimum of 6.5 million PBMCs isolated. A second PCR of about 6 to 12 cycles used a sample-barcoded 5' primer and a J-beta primer mix. TCRdb reanalysed the 5' RACE reads using MiXCR and keeps one entry per CDR3 protein. The sample has hundreds of thousands of distinct CDR3 sequences; about 30% are singletons. The sequence came from an elderly woman in good health. The chain combines TRBV20-1 with TRBJ2-1; possibly TRBD2 for D (5 bases). The J call is doubtful: the DNA matches TRBJ2-7 better. Specimen: blood. The CDR3 bases are TGCAGTGCTCGCAGGTCCGGCGGGTACAATGAGCAGTACTTC. This gives the protein CSARRSGGYNEQYF.